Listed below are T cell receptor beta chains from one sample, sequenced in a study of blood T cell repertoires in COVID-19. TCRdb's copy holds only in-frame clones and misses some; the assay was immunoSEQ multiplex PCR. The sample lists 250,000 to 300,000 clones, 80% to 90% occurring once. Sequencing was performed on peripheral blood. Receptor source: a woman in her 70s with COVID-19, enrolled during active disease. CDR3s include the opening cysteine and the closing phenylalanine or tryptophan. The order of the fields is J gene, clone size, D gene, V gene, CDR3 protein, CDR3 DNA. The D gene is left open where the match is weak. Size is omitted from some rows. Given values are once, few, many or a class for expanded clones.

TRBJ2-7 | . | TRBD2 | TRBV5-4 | CASRREGYEQYF | TGTGCCAGCAGGAGGGAGGGTTACGAGCAGTACTTC
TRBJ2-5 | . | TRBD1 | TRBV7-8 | CASSLTRQGGNLETQYF | TGTGCCAGCAGCTTAACCCGACAGGGTGGGAATTTGGAGACCCAGTACTTC
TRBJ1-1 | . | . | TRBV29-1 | CSVEAGATGTEAFF | TGCAGCGTTGAGGCGGGGGCCACGGGCACTGAAGCTTTCTTT
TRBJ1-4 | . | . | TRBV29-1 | CSEVERGDEKLFF | TGCAGCGAAGTCGAAAGGGGTGATGAAAAACTGTTTTTT
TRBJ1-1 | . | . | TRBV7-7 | CASSPLTEAFF | TGTGCCAGCAGCCCCTTAACTGAAGCTTTCTTT
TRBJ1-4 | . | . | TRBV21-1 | CASSKAGPNTEGEKLFF | TGTGCCAGCAGCAAAGCCGGCCCCAACACGGAGGGTGAAAAACTGTTTTTT
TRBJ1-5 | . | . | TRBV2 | CASSGDSNQPQHF | TGTGCCAGCAGTGGAGATAGCAATCAGCCCCAGCATTTT
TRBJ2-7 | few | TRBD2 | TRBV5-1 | CASSTGLAAYEQYF | TGCGCCAGCAGCACGGGACTAGCGGCCTACGAGCAGTACTTC
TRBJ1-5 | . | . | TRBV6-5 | CAGARGNQPQHF | TGTGCCGGGGCTAGGGGCAATCAGCCCCAGCATTTT
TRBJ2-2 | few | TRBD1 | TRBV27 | CASSSQGDTGELFF | TGTGCCAGCAGTTCACAGGGGGACACCGGGGAGCTGTTTTTT
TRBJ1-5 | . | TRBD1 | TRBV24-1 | CATSDSGQGRTQPQHF | TGTGCCACCAGTGATTCGGGACAGGGTCGGACTCAGCCCCAGCATTTT
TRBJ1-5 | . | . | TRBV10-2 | CASSEWQNRNQPQHF | TGCGCCAGCAGTGAGTGGCAGAACCGAAATCAGCCCCAGCATTTT
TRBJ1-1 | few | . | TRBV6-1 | CASSEPQLNTEAFF | TGTGCCAGCAGTGAACCCCAGTTGAACACTGAAGCTTTCTTT
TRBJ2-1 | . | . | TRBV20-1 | CSAPLRGEQFF | TGCAGTGCCCCCCTCCGGGGGGAGCAGTTCTTC
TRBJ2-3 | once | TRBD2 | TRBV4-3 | CASSPGLAGTDTQYF | TGCGCCAGCAGCCCGGGACTAGCTGGCACAGATACGCAGTATTTT
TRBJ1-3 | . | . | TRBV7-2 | CASSLYRTSSGNTIYF | TGTGCCAGCAGCTTATACCGAACAAGCTCTGGAAACACCATATATTTT
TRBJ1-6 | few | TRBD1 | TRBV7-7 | CASSLERQGLGSPLHF | TGTGCCAGCAGCCTCGAGAGACAGGGGTTGGGTTCACCCCTCCACTTT
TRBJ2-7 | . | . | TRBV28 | CASSPPADYEQYF | TGTGCCAGCAGCCCCCCCGCGGACTACGAGCAGTACTTC
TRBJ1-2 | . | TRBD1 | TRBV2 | CASRTIQGGGYTF | TGTGCCAGCAGGACAATCCAGGGGGGTGGCTACACCTTC
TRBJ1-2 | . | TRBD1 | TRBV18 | CASSLQGQGYTF | TGTGCCAGCTCACTACAGGGGCAAGGCTACACCTTC
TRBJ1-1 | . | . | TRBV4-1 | CASSQVVGPGGTEAFF | TGCGCCAGCAGCCAAGTTGTGGGACCCGGAGGGACTGAAGCTTTCTTT
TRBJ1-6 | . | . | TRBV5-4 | CASSLAGRAKNSPLHF | TGTGCCAGCAGTCTGGCAGGCAGGGCGAAGAATTCACCCCTCCACTTT
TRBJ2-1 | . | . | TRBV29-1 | CSDPKGPNNEQFF | TGCAGCGATCCCAAGGGGCCAAACAATGAGCAGTTCTTC
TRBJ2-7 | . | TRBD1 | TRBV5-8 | CASSPGTVDEQYF | TGTGCCAGCAGCCCCGGGACAGTCGACGAGCAGTACTTC
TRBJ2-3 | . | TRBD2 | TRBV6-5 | CASKSGGLYTDTQYF | TGTGCCAGCAAGAGCGGGGGGCTATACACAGATACGCAGTATTTT
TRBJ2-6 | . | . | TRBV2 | CASSEARASGANVLTF | TGTGCCAGCAGTGAAGCGCGGGCCTCTGGGGCCAACGTCCTGACTTTC
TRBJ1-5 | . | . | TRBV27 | CASSLPPPRGGGNQPQHF | TGTGCCAGCAGTTTACCCCCCCCGAGGGGGGGCGGCAATCAGCCCCAGCATTTT
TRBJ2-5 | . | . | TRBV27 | CASSYRRDNQETQYF | TGTGCCAGCAGTTACAGGAGAGACAACCAAGAGACCCAGTACTTC
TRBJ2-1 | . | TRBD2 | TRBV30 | CAWTGTSLYNEQFF | TGTGCCTGGACCGGGACTAGTCTCTACAATGAGCAGTTCTTC
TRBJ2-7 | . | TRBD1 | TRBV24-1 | CAIPRAGGVYEQYF | TGTGCCATCCCGCGGGCAGGGGGTGTCTACGAGCAGTACTTC
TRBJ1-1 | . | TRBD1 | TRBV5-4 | CASSDRVFAEAFF | TGTGCCAGCAGTGACAGGGTATTCGCTGAAGCTTTCTTT